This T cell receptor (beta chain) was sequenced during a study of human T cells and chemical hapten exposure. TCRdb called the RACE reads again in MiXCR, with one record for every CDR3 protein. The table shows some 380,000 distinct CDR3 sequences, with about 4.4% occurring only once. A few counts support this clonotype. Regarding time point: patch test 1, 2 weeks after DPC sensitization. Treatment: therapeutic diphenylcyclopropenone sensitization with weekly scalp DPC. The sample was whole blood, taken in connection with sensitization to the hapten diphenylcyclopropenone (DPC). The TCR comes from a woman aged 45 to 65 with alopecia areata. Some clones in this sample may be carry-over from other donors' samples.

CDR3 region: CASSPLPTPGTIYF. As DNA, the CDR3 is TGTGCCAGCAGCCCGCTACCCACCCCCGGCACCATATATTTT. The chain recombines TRBV7-2 with TRBJ1-3; D ambiguous. The CDR3 sequence is 14 residues long. Germline-derived CDR1 and CDR2 are SGHTA and FQGNSA. The V gene lost 5 bases and the J gene lost 9 bases, with 17 bases spanning the gap. Complete variable domain (other parts from reference TRBV7-2 and TRBJ1-3): GAGVSQSPSNKVTEKGKDVELRCDPISGHTALYWYRQSLGQGLEFLIYFQGNSAPDKSGLPSDRFSAERTGGSVSTLTIQRTQQEDSAVYLCASSPLPTPGTIYFGEGSWLTVV.